This TCR beta chain is drawn from a study of cytomegalovirus exposure and HLA in healthy donors. Points from the study as a whole: Under in vitro conditions, a few CMV-associated chains were confirmed as specific for CMV antigens.

The length of the CDR3 is 13 residues. Deletions cut 2 bases from V and 2 bases from J, with 5 bases between. Germline loops: CDR1 SGHTA, CDR2 FQGTGA. Concerning this clone: As yet, its antigen is unknown.

The repertoire was sequenced with immunoSEQ multiplex PCR; TCRdb's copy has only in-frame clones and lacks some. The table has 250,000 to 300,000 clones, around 87% seen once. The TCR was taken from a woman younger than 35 in good health and CMV-seronegative. V usage is TRBV7-3 and J usage is TRBJ2-3; D is undetermined. Sequencing was done on a sample of PBMCs. The CDR3 DNA is TGTGCCAGCAGCTTACCTCCCACAGATACGCAGTATTTT. Its protein product is CASSLPPTDTQYF.